This T cell receptor (beta chain) came from a study of T cells after yellow fever vaccination. TCRdb passed the 5' RACE reads through MiXCR, listing each CDR3 protein once. The sample carries around 590,000 distinct CDR3 sequences, over 9% recorded once. As regards this clonotype: No antigen is known for it.

The CDR3 covers 16 residues. Per the germline V gene, CDR1 is LNHNV and CDR2 is YYDKDF (reference sequence). The V end was cut by 1 base, the J end by 0 bases, with 10 bases between. Broader study findings: Subsequent to the booster, the majority of primary-vaccination clones reappeared (roughly 96% CD4, around 90% CD8).

Sequenced material: PBMCs, taken on the day of the yellow fever booster vaccination. The gene calls are TRBV15 and TRBJ2-1; no firm D call. The origin of this receptor is a man aged 30 to 45 who received the YFV17D yellow fever vaccine. CDR3 coding DNA: TGTGCCACCAGCAGAGGGAAGGGCCACTCCTACAATGAGCAGTTCTTC. Translation: CATSRGKGHSYNEQFF.